The 29 T cell receptor beta chains below come from one sample, sequenced in a study of cytomegalovirus exposure and HLA in healthy donors. 60 Vbeta and 13 Jbeta primers were used in PCR. Sequencing was performed with immunoSEQ multiplex PCR; in TCRdb, only in-frame clones are kept and a portion is missing. The table lists roughly 80,000 clones. The sequenced sample was PBMCs. Receptors were obtained from a man aged 45-65 years in good health and CMV-seronegative.

V is TRBV29-1 and J is TRBJ2-7; D possibly corresponds to TRBD1 (6 bases). This CDR3 region has 12 residues. V was clipped by 0 bases and J by 7 bases, with 10 bases between them. Germline CDR1 reads SQVTM; CDR2 reads ANQGSEA. This CDR3 is CSVEDRGWEQYF. Written as DNA, the CDR3 is TGCAGCGTTGAAGATAGGGGGTGGGAGCAGTACTTC.

The rearrangement links TRBV19 to TRBJ1-2; D gene uncertain. V lost 7 bases, J lost 4 bases, and 16 bases lay in between. The CDR3 is 14 amino acids. Germline loops: CDR1 LNHDA, CDR2 SQIVND (reference sequence). The CDR3 loop is CASNAEASSYGYTF. DNA of the CDR3: TGTGCCAGTAACGCCGAGGCAAGCAGCTATGGCTACACCTTC.

The J gene is TRBJ2-5, the V gene TRBV4-3; possible D gene TRBD1, 6 bases. From germline, CDR1 is LGHNA and CDR2 YSLEER. The CDR3 is 14 residues long. Trimming took 1 base from V and 7 from J, leaving 13 bases between them. The CDR3 reads CASSQADRWGTQYF. CDR3 nucleotide sequence: TGCGCCAGCAGCCAAGCTGACAGGTGGGGGACCCAGTACTTC.

The gene calls are TRBV2 and TRBJ2-7; D unresolved. Trimming removed 4 bases at V and 6 bases at J, with 19 bases between. CDR1 and CDR2 from the germline V gene are SNHLY and FYNNEI. This CDR3 has 15 residues. The CDR3 DNA is TGTGCCAGCAGTGTTGTCCCAGGCCCCCTGGGCGAGCAGTACTTC. Encoded protein: CASSVVPGPLGEQYF.

The chain combines TRBV27 with TRBJ1-5, with 8 bases lining up with TRBD1. The CDR3 loop spans 13 amino acids. Looked up from germline, CDR1 is MNHEY and CDR2 is SMNVEV (reference sequence). V gave up 6 bases and J gave up 7 bases; unmatched junction bases: 5. CDR3 in amino acids: CASRGQGFQPQHF. The DNA of the CDR3 is TGTGCCAGCAGAGGACAGGGTTTCCAGCCCCAGCATTTT.

This chain joins TRBV7-9 and TRBJ1-1, with 8 bases aligning to TRBD1. CDR1 is SEHNR, CDR2 FQNEAQ, per germline (reference sequence). CDR3 length: 14 residues. Trimming took 5 bases from V and 1 from J; bases not matched to a gene: 3. The CDR3 spells CASSRQGSNTEAFF. CDR3 in DNA: TGTGCCAGCAGCCGACAGGGGTCGAACACTGAAGCTTTCTTT.

The chain has TRBV2 and TRBJ1-1, with 7 bases identical to TRBD1. CDR3 length equals 13 residues. Trimming took 6 bases from V and 1 from J; bases not matched to a gene: 2. Per germline, CDR1 SNHLY and CDR2 FYNNEI. CDR3 nucleotide sequence: TGTGCCAGCAGGCCAGGGGGGAACACTGAAGCTTTCTTT. Its translation is CASRPGGNTEAFF.

The V gene is TRBV20-1, the J gene TRBJ1-6; D perhaps matches TRBD1 (5 bases). The length of the CDR3 is 11 residues. Germline CDR1 DFQATT, CDR2 SNEGSKA (reference sequence). Between the trimmed V and J ends, which lost 6 bases and 6 bases, there was a span of 6 bases. The CDR3 region is CSAGGNSPLHF. DNA of the CDR3: TGCAGTGCGGGGGGTAATTCACCCCTCCACTTT.

V is TRBV7-2 and J is TRBJ2-1; 11 bases are a match to TRBD2. The trim removed 9 bases at V and 2 bases at J, leaving 9 bases unmatched. The CDR3 extends over 16 amino acids. Germline V gene lookup returns CDR1 SGHTA and CDR2 FQGNSA. CDR3 protein: CASLGLAGPTYNEQFF. The CDR3 DNA follows: TGTGCCAGTCTCGGACTAGCGGGCCCTACCTACAATGAGCAGTTCTTC.

The chain uses TRBV4-1 and TRBJ1-5, with 7 nucleotides matching TRBD1. J lost 3 bases, V lost 0 bases, and 11 bases had no gene match. Germline V lookup: CDR1 MGHRA, CDR2 YSYEKL. The CDR3 is 18 amino acids. The CDR3, as DNA: TGCGCCAGCAGCCAAGATCCCCATAGGGGGCGTTTCAATCAGCCCCAGCATTTT. Translation: CASSQDPHRGRFNQPQHF.

The genes are TRBV11-2 and TRBJ2-1; TRBD2 matches at 9 bases. Germline CDR1 reads SGHAT; CDR2 reads FQNNGV. The junction had 8 bases not matched to a gene; V was cut back by 4 bases and J by 1 base. CDR3 length: 17 amino acids. CDR3 nucleotide sequence: TGTGCCAGCAGCTGGCTTAGCGGGGGTTTGTCCTACAATGAGCAGTTCTTC. Protein: CASSWLSGGLSYNEQFF.

V is TRBV28 and J is TRBJ1-4; 8 nucleotides align to TRBD1. The CDR3 is made up of 14 amino acids. From germline, CDR1 is MDHEN and CDR2 SYDVKM. J gave up 5 bases and V 5 bases, and 4 bases lay outside the gene matches. The CDR3 DNA follows: TGTGCCAGCAGTCCGGGACAGGCCAATGAAAAACTGTTTTTT. Encoded protein: CASSPGQANEKLFF.

This chain uses TRBV6-1 with TRBJ2-5; D uncertain. The germline V and J ends were trimmed by 1 base and 5 bases, with 8 bases remaining between them. CDR3 length: 13 amino acids. Germline lookup yields CDR1 MNHNS and CDR2 SASEGT. The CDR3: CASSEVPQETQYF. The CDR3 DNA reads TGTGCCAGCAGTGAAGTCCCTCAGGAGACCCAGTACTTC.

The chain links TRBV6-1 to TRBJ2-3; D may be TRBD1 (5 bases). This CDR3 has 15 residues. Germline loops: CDR1 MNHNS, CDR2 SASEGT. V was pared by 7 bases and J by 3 bases, with 17 bases between. DNA of the CDR3: TGTGCCAGCAAGAGTAGGGGCGAGGTGACAGATACGCAGTATTTT. The encoded protein is CASKSRGEVTDTQYF.

V usage is TRBV18 and J usage is TRBJ1-5; D unclear. With 2 bases removed from V and 0 bases from J, the gap between germline ends came to 5 bases. CDR1 is KGHSH and CDR2 is LQKENI in the germline V gene. This CDR3 has 14 residues. The CDR3 protein is CASSPAVSNQPQHF. For the CDR3, the DNA is TGTGCCAGCTCACCAGCAGTTAGCAATCAGCCCCAGCATTTT.

The rearrangement joins TRBV19 to TRBJ2-6, with D uncertain. V lost 5 bases to trimming and J lost 4 bases, with 9 bases between them. CDR3 length equals 14 residues. Germline CDR1 LNHDA, CDR2 SQIVND (reference sequence). The CDR3 bases are TGTGCCAGTAGTTCACGAGCGGGGGCCAACGTCCTGACTTTC. Translated: CASSSRAGANVLTF.

The genes are TRBV6-1 and TRBJ2-3; maybe TRBD1 (6 bases). The CDR3 is 14 amino acids. The germline CDR1 and CDR2 sequences are MNHNS and SASEGT. Trimming cost V 2 bases and J 4 bases, with 10 bases left between them. This CDR3 is CASSERGKSDTQYF. CDR3 DNA sequence: TGTGCCAGCAGTGAAAGGGGGAAGTCAGATACGCAGTATTTT.

The rearrangement joins TRBV27 to TRBJ2-1, with 9 bases matching TRBD1. Germline V gene data show CDR1 as MNHEY and CDR2 as SMNVEV (reference sequence). There are 16 residues in the CDR3. The J segment lost 5 bases and the V segment lost 1 base, leaving 6 bases of the junction unmatched. In DNA form, the CDR3 reads TGTGCCAGCAGTTTATTTGGGGACAGGGTGGACAATGAGCAGTTCTTC. Its protein is CASSLFGDRVDNEQFF.

This chain connects TRBV5-4 to TRBJ2-3, with TRBD2 matching over 7 bases. V shed 1 base, J shed 0 bases, and the junction held 5 bases outside the gene matches. CDR3 length: 16 residues. Per the germline V gene, CDR1 is SGHNT and CDR2 is YYREEE (reference sequence). Written as DNA, the CDR3 is TGTGCCAGCAGCTTGTTTGTGGGGGGGAGCACAGATACGCAGTATTTT. Protein product: CASSLFVGGSTDTQYF.

The chain couples TRBV5-5 to TRBJ1-2, with D perhaps matching TRBD1 (6 bases). Germline V CDR1 and CDR2: SGHKS, YYEKEE (reference sequence). CDR3 length: 12 amino acids. The germline V and J ends were trimmed by 6 bases and 7 bases, with 13 bases remaining between them. The CDR3 sequence is CASTFGGAGYTF. The DNA for the CDR3 is TGTGCCAGCACCTTCGGGGGGGCTGGCTACACCTTC.

The chain uses TRBV11-2 and TRBJ1-2, with 8 bases matching TRBD1. Germline values: CDR1 SGHAT, CDR2 FQNNGV. Trimming took 0 bases from V and 6 from J; bases not matched to a gene: 6. The CDR3 sequence is 15 residues long. The DNA for the CDR3 is TGTGCCAGCAGCTTAGATCGCCAGGGGGCGCATGGCTACACCTTC. It yields the protein CASSLDRQGAHGYTF.

The chain couples TRBV6-5 to TRBJ1-1, with a weak D call TRBD1 (6 bases). The CDR3 covers 16 residues. The V end was cut by 4 bases, the J end by 4 bases, with 19 bases between. The germline V gene encodes CDR1 MNHEY and CDR2 SVGAGI. CDR3 sequence: CASSWAEGDEGTEAFF. DNA for the CDR3: TGTGCCAGCAGTTGGGCCGAGGGGGACGAGGGCACTGAAGCTTTCTTT.

The genes are TRBV6-6 and TRBJ2-7; D gene ambiguous. Germline CDR1 and CDR2: MNHNY and SVGAGI (reference sequence). V shed 8 bases and J shed 2 bases, with 13 bases lying between them. The CDR3 loop spans 13 amino acids. The CDR3, as DNA: TGTGCCAGCGCCCCGGAGCAGACCTACGAGCAGTACTTC. Translated: CASAPEQTYEQYF.

The V and J genes are TRBV6-6 and TRBJ1-5; perhaps TRBD1 as D (5 bases). The CDR3 contains 15 residues. The V gene's germline CDR1 is MNHNY and CDR2 SVGAGI (reference sequence). V shed 0 bases and J shed 6 bases, with 12 bases lying between them. CDR3 in amino acids: CASSYSSQGGQPQHF. The CDR3 bases are TGTGCCAGCAGTTACTCATCCCAGGGAGGTCAGCCCCAGCATTTT.

The chain recombines TRBV18 with TRBJ1-4; a weak D match, TRBD1 (6 bases). The CDR3 has 14 amino acids. Trimming shortened V by 1 base and J by 5 bases, and 8 bases separated the two germline ends. Germline lookup yields CDR1 KGHSH and CDR2 LQKENI. The CDR3 here is CASSPRQANEKLFF. The CDR3 DNA reads as TGTGCCAGCTCACCACGACAGGCAAATGAAAAACTGTTTTTT.

The CDR3 spells CASSWGGQGVEKLFF. CDR3 bases: TGTGCCAGCAGCTGGGGGGGACAGGGGGTTGAAAAACTGTTTTTT. V gene TRBV11-2 combines with J gene TRBJ1-4; the match to TRBD1 covers 11 bases. V lost 4 bases to trimming and J lost 7 bases; unmatched junction nucleotides: 5. This CDR3 contains 15 residues. The germline CDR1 and CDR2 sequences are SGHAT and FQNNGV.

The chain has TRBV18 and TRBJ1-3, with a weak D call TRBD1 (5 bases). CDR1 and CDR2 from the germline V gene are KGHSH and LQKENI. The V end lost 6 bases, the J end lost 0 bases, and 9 bases lay between the germline ends. The length of the CDR3 is 14 residues. The CDR3 is CASSADSSGNTIYF. The CDR3 DNA follows: TGTGCCAGCTCGGCTGACAGCTCTGGAAACACCATATATTTT.

This chain joins TRBV7-3 and TRBJ2-1; 9 bases are shared with TRBD1. The CDR3 is 16 amino acids. The ends lost 1 base at V and 5 bases at J; junction bases unmatched: 6. Germline-derived CDR1 and CDR2 are SGHTA and FQGTGA. The DNA for the CDR3 is TGTGCCAGCAGCTTAAACGAGGGACAGGGAGACAATGAGCAGTTCTTC. Translation: CASSLNEGQGDNEQFF.

This chain connects TRBV9 to TRBJ2-3; D uncertain. V was pared by 4 bases and J by 2 bases, with 5 bases between. This CDR3 has 12 amino acids. Germline V CDR1 and CDR2: SGDLS, YYNGEE. The CDR3 protein is CASSPHTDTQYF. The CDR3 DNA reads as TGTGCCAGCAGCCCCCACACAGATACGCAGTATTTT.